This T cell receptor (beta chain) derives from a study of CD8+ T cells in alopecia areata. Findings of the study overall: Scalp lesions, especially in alopecia totalis/universalis, had higher clonality than normal scalp. Uncertainty remains about how baseline CD8+ expansion links to response, with one nonresponder.

Germline V gene sequence: CDR1 SGHAT, CDR2 FQNNGV. V shed 0 bases and J shed 4 bases, with 9 bases lying between them. This CDR3 is 14 amino acids long. TCR sequencing used cDNA made by reverse transcription of extracted RNA. Measured with immunoSEQ multiplex PCR; TCRdb has only the in-frame clones, and not every one. The sample lists some 170,000 clones, 50% to 75% seen once, with roughly 17% in the top ten. Indicated treatment: oral pan-JAK inhibitor, 5-10 mg twice daily. It was from alopecia areata patients that lesional scalp punch biopsies and peripheral blood were collected. In regard to this clone: Its specificity is unknown.

Here the sequenced sample was CD4+ T cells sorted from blood, taken between weeks 55 and 65, from a patient treated with tofacitinib. This TCR derives from a human donor with alopecia areata. The chain uses TRBV11-2 and TRBJ1-2, with no clear D. The CDR3 DNA is TGTGCCAGCAGCTTAGATACCCACTTCTATGGCTACACCTTC. This translates into CASSLDTHFYGYTF.